This record covers a single TCR beta chain. The antigen is not known. The V end was cut by 3 bases, the J end by 3 bases, with 14 bases between. The CDR3 has 15 residues. The germline gives CDR1 SGDLS, CDR2 YYNGEE. Into CD45RA+ naive and CD45RA-negative memory subsets, the CD4+ cells were split. The data are from a study of shared clonotypes between healthy human individuals. As for the study in general: Donors had three CD4 naive, three CD4 memory, two CD8 naive and one CD8 memory plate apiece.

Here immunoSEQ multiplex PCR was the method, and the copy in TCRdb shows in-frame clones only, minus some. Among about 990,000 clones listed, about 84% were seen once. Whole-study results and caveats: Richness estimates generally favored naive over memory subsets. Some naive CD4 clonotypes, about 5%, turned up in common across four donors.

The origin of this receptor is a man aged 18 to 30 in good health. Some clones in this sample may be carry-over from other donors' samples. What was sequenced was memory CD4+ T cells from PBMCs. Subset: CD45RA-negative fraction. The chain is built from TRBV9 and TRBJ2-3; D might be TRBD2 (6 bases). The CDR3 sequence: CASSDGSIRTDTQYF. The CDR3, as DNA: TGTGCCAGCAGCGACGGGAGTATAAGAACAGATACGCAGTATTTT.